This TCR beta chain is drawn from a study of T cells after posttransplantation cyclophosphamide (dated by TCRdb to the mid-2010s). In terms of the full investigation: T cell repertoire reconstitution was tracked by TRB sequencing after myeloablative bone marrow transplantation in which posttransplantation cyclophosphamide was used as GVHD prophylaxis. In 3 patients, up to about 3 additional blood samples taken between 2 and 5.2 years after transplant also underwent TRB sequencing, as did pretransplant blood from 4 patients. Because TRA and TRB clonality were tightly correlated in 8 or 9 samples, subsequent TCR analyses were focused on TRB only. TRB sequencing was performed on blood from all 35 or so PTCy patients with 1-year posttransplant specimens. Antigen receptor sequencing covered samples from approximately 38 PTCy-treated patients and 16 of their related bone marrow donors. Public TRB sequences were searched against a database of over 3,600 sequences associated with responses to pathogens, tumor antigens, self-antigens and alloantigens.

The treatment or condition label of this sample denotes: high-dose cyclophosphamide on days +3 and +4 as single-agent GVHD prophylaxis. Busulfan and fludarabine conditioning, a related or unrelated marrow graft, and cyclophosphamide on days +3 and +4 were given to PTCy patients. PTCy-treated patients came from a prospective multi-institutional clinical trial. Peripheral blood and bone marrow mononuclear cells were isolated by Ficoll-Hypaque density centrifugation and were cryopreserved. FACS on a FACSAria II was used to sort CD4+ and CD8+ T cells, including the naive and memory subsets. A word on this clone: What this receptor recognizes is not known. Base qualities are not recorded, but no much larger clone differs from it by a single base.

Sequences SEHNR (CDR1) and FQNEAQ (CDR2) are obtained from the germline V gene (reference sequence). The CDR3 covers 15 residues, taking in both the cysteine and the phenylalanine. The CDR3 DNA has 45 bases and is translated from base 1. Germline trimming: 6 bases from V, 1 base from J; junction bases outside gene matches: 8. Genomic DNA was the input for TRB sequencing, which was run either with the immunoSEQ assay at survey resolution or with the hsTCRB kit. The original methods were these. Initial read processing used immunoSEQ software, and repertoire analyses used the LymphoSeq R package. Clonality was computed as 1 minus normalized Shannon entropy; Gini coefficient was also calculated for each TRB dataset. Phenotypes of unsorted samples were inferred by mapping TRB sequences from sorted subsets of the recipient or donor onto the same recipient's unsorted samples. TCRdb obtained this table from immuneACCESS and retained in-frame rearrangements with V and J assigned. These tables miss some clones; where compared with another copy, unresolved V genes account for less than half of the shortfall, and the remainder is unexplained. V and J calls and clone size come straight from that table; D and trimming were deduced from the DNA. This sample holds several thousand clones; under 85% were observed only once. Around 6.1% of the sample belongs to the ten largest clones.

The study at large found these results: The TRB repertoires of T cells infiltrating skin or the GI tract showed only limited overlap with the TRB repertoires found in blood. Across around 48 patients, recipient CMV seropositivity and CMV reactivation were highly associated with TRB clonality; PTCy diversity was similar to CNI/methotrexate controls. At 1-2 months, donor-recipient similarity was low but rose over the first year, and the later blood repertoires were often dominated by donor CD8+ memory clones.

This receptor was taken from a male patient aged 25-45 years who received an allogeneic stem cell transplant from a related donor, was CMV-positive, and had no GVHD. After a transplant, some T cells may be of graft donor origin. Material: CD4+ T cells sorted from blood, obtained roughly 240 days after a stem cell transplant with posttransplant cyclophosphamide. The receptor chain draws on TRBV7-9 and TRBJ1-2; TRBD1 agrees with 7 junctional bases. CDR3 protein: CASRSSTGLNYGYTF. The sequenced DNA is TGTGCCAGCAGGTCGTCGACAGGGCTTAACTATGGCTACACCTTC.